This T cell receptor beta chain is drawn from a study of blood T cell repertoires in COVID-19. For the study at large: Sources were T cells, B-cell-depleted T cells, or PBMCs; the material itself was cDNA or gDNA.

Original data processing: Estimated nucleated cell counts came from reference gene primer amplification. Generated by immunoSEQ multiplex PCR, the TCRdb table keeps only in-frame clones and is missing some. Clone size and V and J calls were adopted from that table, with D and trimming inferred from the DNA. This sample has around 280,000 clones, with roughly 91% found just once. Sequences were obtained from peripheral blood. The receptor was isolated from a woman aged 25 to 39 with COVID-19, enrolled during active disease.

In DNA form, the CDR3 reads TGTGCCACCTACAGGGGGCGCGCAAACACCATATATTTT. It encodes CATYRGRANTIYF. The chain uses TRBV12-3 or TRBV12-4 and TRBJ1-3; 9 positions agree with TRBD1. The CDR3 is 13 amino acids. V trimming: 10 bases; J trimming: 6 bases; junction bases outside the gene matches: 7.